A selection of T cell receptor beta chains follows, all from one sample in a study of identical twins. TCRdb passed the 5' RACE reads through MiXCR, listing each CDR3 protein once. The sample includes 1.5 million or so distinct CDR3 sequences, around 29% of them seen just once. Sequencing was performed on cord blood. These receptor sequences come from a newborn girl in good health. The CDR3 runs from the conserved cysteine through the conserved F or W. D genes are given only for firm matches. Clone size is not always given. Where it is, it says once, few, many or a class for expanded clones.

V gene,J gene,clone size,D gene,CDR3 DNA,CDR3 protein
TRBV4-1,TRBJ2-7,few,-,TGCGCCAGCAGCCAAGGACTACCGGGGGTATACGAGCAGTACTTC,CASSQGLPGVYEQYF
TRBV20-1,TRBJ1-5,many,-,TGCAGTGCTAGGATCAGCAATCAGCCCCAGCATTTT,CSARISNQPQHF
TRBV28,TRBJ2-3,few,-,TGTGCCAGCAGGTTCCGGGACAGCACAGATACGCAGTATTTT,CASRFRDSTDTQYF
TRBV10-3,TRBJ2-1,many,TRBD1,TGTGCCATCAACCAGGGGGCTCCTACCTCCTACAATGAGCAGTTCTTC,CAINQGAPTSYNEQFF
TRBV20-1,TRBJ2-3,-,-,TGCAGTGCTAGACTGGGCAGTACTAGCACAGATACGCAGTATTTT,CSARLGSTSTDTQYF
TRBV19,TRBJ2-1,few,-,TGTGCCAGTAGTCTGACAGCGACCCTCTACAATGAGCAGTTCTTC,CASSLTATLYNEQFF
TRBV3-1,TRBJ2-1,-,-,TGTGCCAGCAGCCAAGATATCACTTTGCGGAATGAGCAGTTCTTC,CASSQDITLRNEQFF
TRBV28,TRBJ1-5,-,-,TGTGCCGGATCGAGGGGGAATCAGCCCCAGCATTTT,CAGSRGNQPQHF
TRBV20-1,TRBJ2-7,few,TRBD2,TGCAGTGTTAGAGCCGGACCCGGGACTAGATACTACGAGCAGTACTTC,CSVRAGPGTRYYEQYF
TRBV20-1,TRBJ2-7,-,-,TGCAGTGCTAGAGATGTATCGGACCGCGGGCCCTACGAGCAGTACTTC,CSARDVSDRGPYEQYF
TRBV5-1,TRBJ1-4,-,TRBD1,TGCGCCAGCAGCGTAGCCCAGGGGGCCCCTAATGAAAAACTGTTTTTT,CASSVAQGAPNEKLFF
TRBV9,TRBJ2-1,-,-,TGTGCCAGCAGCGTAGGTTTTGAGCAGTTCTTC,CASSVGFEQFF
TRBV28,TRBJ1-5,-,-,TGTGCCAGCAGTTTAACAGATCGAACTCAGCCCCAGCATTTT,CASSLTDRTQPQHF
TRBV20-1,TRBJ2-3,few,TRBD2,TGCAGTGCTAGAGATGCCCCCCTAGCGGGCCACACAGATACGCAGTATTTT,CSARDAPLAGHTDTQYF
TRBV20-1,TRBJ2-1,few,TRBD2,TGCAGTGCCGAGTGGGGGGGGGCCTACAATGAGCAGTTCTTC,CSAEWGGAYNEQFF
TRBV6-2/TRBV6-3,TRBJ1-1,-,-,TGTGCCAGCAGTCAGAGCAGGGTTGGGAACACTGAAGCTTTCTTT,CASSQSRVGNTEAFF
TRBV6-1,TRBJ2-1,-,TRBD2,TGTGCCGGCAGTTTAGCGGGGGAGCAAGAGACCCAGTTCTTC,CAGSLAGEQETQFF
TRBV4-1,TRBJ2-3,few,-,TGCGCCAGCAGCCAAAACAGCGCCATCACAGATACGCAGTATTTT,CASSQNSAITDTQYF
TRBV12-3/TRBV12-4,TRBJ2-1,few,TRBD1,TGTGCCAGCAGTTTGGGACAGGGGGCAGATGAGCAGTTCTTC,CASSLGQGADEQFF
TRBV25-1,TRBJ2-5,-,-,TGTGCCAGCAGTGGGGTTGTGCGAGAGCAGTACTTC,CASSGVVREQYF
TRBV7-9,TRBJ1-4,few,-,TGTGCCAGCAGCTTATTACACGGCAGTTATAATGAAAAACTGTTTTTT,CASSLLHGSYNEKLFF
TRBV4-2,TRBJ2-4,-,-,TGTGCCAGCAGCCCCCGGAGCGAGGCCAAAAACATTCAGTACTTC,CASSPRSEAKNIQYF
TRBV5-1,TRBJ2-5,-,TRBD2,TGCGCCAGCAGCTGGCCGGGACTAGAGTTGGAAGGTGAAGAGACCCAGTACTTC,CASSWPGLELEGEETQYF
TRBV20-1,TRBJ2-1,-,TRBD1,TGCAGTGCTCCTGGACAGGGAGAGACCCAGTTCTTC,CSAPGQGETQFF
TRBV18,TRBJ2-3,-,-,TGTGCCAGCTCACCCCCTAGGAATGGGGGCACAGATACGCAGTATTTT,CASSPPRNGGTDTQYF
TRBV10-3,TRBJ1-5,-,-,TGTGCCATCAGGCCCGGGACGGGCAATCAGCCCCAGCATTTT,CAIRPGTGNQPQHF
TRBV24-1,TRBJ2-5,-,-,TGTGCCACCAGTGACCACGGACGTCCCCAAGAGACCCAGTACTTC,CATSDHGRPQETQYF
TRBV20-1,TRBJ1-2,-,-,TGCAGTGTTACTACCAACACAGGGAACTATGGCTACACCTTC,CSVTTNTGNYGYTF
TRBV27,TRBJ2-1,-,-,TGTGCCAGCAGTTTCTCGATTCGGACTTACAATGAGCAGTTCTTC,CASSFSIRTYNEQFF
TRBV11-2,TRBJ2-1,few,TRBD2,TGTGCCAGCAGCTTCGGACTAGCGGGGGTCCACAATGAGCAGTTCTTC,CASSFGLAGVHNEQFF
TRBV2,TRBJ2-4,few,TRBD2,TGTGCCAGCAGTGATATAGCGGGGGGAGGGGACATTCAGTACTTC,CASSDIAGGGDIQYF
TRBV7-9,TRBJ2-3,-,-,TGTGCCAGCAGGAACAGGAGGGCCGGGGGAGATACGCAGTATTTT,CASRNRRAGGDTQYF
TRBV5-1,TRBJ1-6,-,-,TGCGCCAGCAGCTTGGGCCCCCCTTCACCCCTCCACTTT,CASSLGPPSPLHF
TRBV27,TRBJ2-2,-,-,TGTGCCAGCAGTATGGGGGCGTACACCGGGGAGCTGTTTTTT,CASSMGAYTGELFF
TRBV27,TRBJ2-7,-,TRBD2,TGTGCCAGCAGTTTAACCTTAGCGGGAGGGCCGGGAGACAATGAGCAGTACTTC,CASSLTLAGGPGDNEQYF
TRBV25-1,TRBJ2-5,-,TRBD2,TGTGCCAGCAGTGAATTCTTCAGACTAGCGGGAGGGCAAGAGACCCAGTACTTC,CASSEFFRLAGGQETQYF
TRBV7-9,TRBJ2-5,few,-,TGTGCCAGCAGCGCTCTCAAGGGGGACAAGTACTTC,CASSALKGDKYF
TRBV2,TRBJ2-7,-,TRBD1,TGTGCCAGCAGTTATACAGGGGGCTTAGTGAATGAGCAGTACTTC,CASSYTGGLVNEQYF
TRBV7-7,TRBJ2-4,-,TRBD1,TGTGCTAGCAACGGGACAGGGGGCGGAAACATTCAGTACTTC,CASNGTGGGNIQYF
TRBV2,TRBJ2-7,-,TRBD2,TGTGCCAGCAGGGACGGACTAGCGGGCGTCCGTTATTACAATGAGCAGTACTTC,CASRDGLAGVRYYNEQYF
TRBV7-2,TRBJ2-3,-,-,TGTGCCAGCAGCTTAGCGCCACGGGAGAGAGATACGCAGTATTTT,CASSLAPRERDTQYF
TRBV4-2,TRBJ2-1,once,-,TGTGCCAGCAGCCAAGGAGGTACGGGCAGTGAGCAGTTCTTC,CASSQGGTGSEQFF
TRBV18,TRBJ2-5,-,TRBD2,TGTGCCAGCTCCCCGGGACTAGCGCATCAAGGGACCCAGTACTTC,CASSPGLAHQGTQYF
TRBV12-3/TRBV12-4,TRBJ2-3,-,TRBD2,TGTGCCAGCAGTTTAATCAGCGGGAGGGCCAGCACAGATACGCAGTATTTT,CASSLISGRASTDTQYF
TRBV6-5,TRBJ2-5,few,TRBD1,TGTGCCAGCAGTTACCTTGGACAGGGAGAGACCCAGTACTTC,CASSYLGQGETQYF
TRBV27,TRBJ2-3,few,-,TGTGCCAGCAGTTGGGGACGGATGACCAGCACAGATACGCAGTATTTT,CASSWGRMTSTDTQYF
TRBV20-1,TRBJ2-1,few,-,TGCAGTGCTTTCCAAGCGATCTCCTACAATGAGCAGTTCTTC,CSAFQAISYNEQFF
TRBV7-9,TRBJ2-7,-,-,TGTACCAGCAGTGTAGATCCGAACGAGCAGTACTTC,CTSSVDPNEQYF
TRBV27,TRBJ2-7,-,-,TGTGCCAGCAGTTCCAAGGGGTCTGCCTACGAGCAGTACTTC,CASSSKGSAYEQYF
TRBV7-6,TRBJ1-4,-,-,TGTGCCAGCAGCTTAAGCGGGGGGTTCTCAACTAATGAAAAACTGTTTTTT,CASSLSGGFSTNEKLFF
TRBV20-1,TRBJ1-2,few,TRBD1,TGCAGTGCTCGACAGGGGGCGGTTCGCTACACCTTC,CSARQGAVRYTF
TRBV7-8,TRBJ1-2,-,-,TGTGCCAGCAGCTTAACTTACCGCAGGGGACGTTTGGGGAACTATGGCTACACCTTC,CASSLTYRRGRLGNYGYTF
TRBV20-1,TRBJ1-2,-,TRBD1,TGCAGTGCTAGGACAGGGGCAGATGGCTACACCTTC,CSARTGADGYTF